The T cell receptor beta chain under discussion was sequenced for a study of Ad26.COV2.S vaccination and SARS-CoV-2 variants. Study summary: COV1001, an Ad26.COV2.S trial, supplied this vaccine-arm donor.

Only in-frame clones appear in the TCRdb table, and some are missing; sequencing was by immunoSEQ multiplex PCR. The sample lists about 400,000 clones; 75% to 90% were seen once. The CDR3 loop spans 11 amino acids. The germline CDR1 and CDR2 sequences are ENHRY and SYGVKD. V was pared by 7 bases and J by 7 bases, with 4 bases of the junction left unmatched. Concerning this clone: Its target is unknown.

General study findings and limits: The analyses of TCR breadth and depth may have understated the size of total T cell responses.

Stated treatment: about 20 received Ad26.COV2.S at low or high dose, single or two shots; several received placebo; per-sample allocation not given. The samples were gathered on day 63 after the first injection of vaccine or placebo. An Ad26 vector carrying the Wuhan-strain SARS-CoV-2 spike served as the vaccine. This specimen consisted of peripheral blood, obtained in a trial of Ad26.COV2.S vaccine versus placebo. This clonotype was obtained from a person between 18 and 65 years old who received the Ad26.COV2.S COVID-19 vaccine or a placebo. The chain is built from TRBV10-3 and TRBJ2-7; 7 bases map to TRBD1. The CDR3 DNA reads as TGTGCCATCAAGGGGGCGGGTGAGCAGTACTTC. Protein: CAIKGAGEQYF.